These 31 T cell receptor beta chains were sequenced from one sample in a study of spatial heterogeneity in lung cancer. Study observations and caveats: Mutation counts in tumors were tracked by counts of expanded intratumoral alpha and beta TCRs.

The time point: sample taken at primary tumor resection. TCRdb re-derived calls from the 5' RACE reads in MiXCR, one entry per CDR3 protein. The table includes 2,000 to 2,500 distinct CDR3 sequences, about two fifths detected once. These receptors have no identified antigens. This sample comprised lung tumor tissue, obtained at surgery. The receptor source for this set is a male donor with early-stage non-small cell lung cancer.

Sample share makes this clonotype large. As an off-target read in a library built for alpha chains, this beta chain has a frequency of little significance. The chain is built from TRBV7-2 and TRBJ1-1, with 9 positions matching TRBD1. J was trimmed by 10 bases and V by 3 bases; bases with no gene match: 6. The CDR3 spans 13 residues. CDR1 SGHTA and CDR2 FQGNSA come from the germline V gene. CDR3 in amino acids: CASSFPDRGRAFF. CDR3 nucleotide sequence: TGTGCCAGCAGCTTTCCCGACAGGGGGAGAGCTTTCTTT. Full variable domain (remainder filled in from reference TRBV7-2 and TRBJ1-1): GAGVSQSPSNKVTEKGKDVELRCDPISGHTALYWYRQSLGQGLEFLIYFQGNSAPDKSGLPSDRFSAERTGGSVSTLTIQRTQQEDSAVYLCASSFPDRGRAFFGQGTRLTVV.

With respect to this clonotype: This beta chain lies outside the target of a library built for alpha chains; its clone size means little. The J gene is TRBJ2-5, the V gene TRBV12-3 or TRBV12-4, with a possible D match to TRBD2 (5 bases). The CDR3 extends over 12 amino acids. Trimming left V 11 bases short and J 7 bases short, with 17 bases between. CDR3 sequence reads: CAAGSSRGTQYF. Here the CDR3 DNA reads TGTGCCGCCGGGTCGAGCCGGGGGACCCAGTACTTC.

This clonotype was seen a handful of times. Within a library made for alpha chains, this beta chain is off target, and its count is uninformative. The genes are TRBV29-1 and TRBJ2-5, with D hard to call. The length of the CDR3 is 11 residues. The germline V and J ends were trimmed by 7 bases and 5 bases, with 11 bases remaining between them. The germline V gene encodes CDR1 SQVTM and CDR2 ANQGSEA. CDR3 DNA: TGCAGCGCTGGACCTGGGGAGACCCAGTACTTC. Its protein product is CSAGPGETQYF.

This clonotype is medium-sized by share. Because the library targeted alpha chains, this beta chain is an off-target read whose size means little. V gene TRBV18 combines with J gene TRBJ1-1; perhaps TRBD1 as D (6 bases). The CDR3 is 13 residues long. Germline loops: CDR1 KGHSH, CDR2 LQKENI. V lost 5 bases, J lost 4 bases, and 11 bases lay in between. The CDR3 protein is CASSDTGTTEAFF. CDR3 coding DNA: TGTGCCAGCTCAGATACAGGGACCACTGAAGCTTTCTTT.

The sample holds a few counts of this clonotype. Because this beta chain is a stray read in a library intended to capture alpha chains, its abundance should not be given much weight. This sequence joins TRBV28 and TRBJ2-3; D not certain. V was pared by 7 bases and J by 3 bases, with 17 bases between. CDR3 length equals 15 residues. From germline, CDR1 is MDHEN and CDR2 SYDVKM. The CDR3 spells CASIPAGVVTDTQYF. CDR3 nucleotide sequence: TGTGCCAGCATCCCCGCTGGGGTGGTTACAGATACGCAGTATTTT.

With regard to this clonotype: Found in a library prepared for alpha chains, this beta chain is an off-target read, and its abundance has little meaning. V usage is TRBV11-2 and J usage is TRBJ1-2; no definite D call. Per the germline V gene, CDR1 is SGHAT and CDR2 is FQNNGV. The length of the CDR3 is 12 residues. Trimming shortened V by 3 bases and J by 4 bases, and 6 bases separated the two germline ends. CDR3 in amino acids: CASSLGSYGYTF. CDR3 coding DNA: TGTGCCAGCAGCTTGGGGTCCTATGGCTACACCTTC.

This clonotype has a handful of counts. This beta chain represents an off-target read in a library built for alpha chains; its size is of limited meaning. The chain recombines TRBV7-6 with TRBJ2-3; 10 bases map to TRBD2. Germline V gives CDR1 SGHVS, CDR2 FNYEAQ. The CDR3 contains 13 residues. J was trimmed by 15 bases and V by 1 base; bases with no gene match: 7. This CDR3 is CASSLVLAGAQYF. Here the CDR3 DNA reads TGTGCCAGCAGCTTAGTCCTAGCGGGAGCCCAATATTTT.

This clonotype is classed as large. This beta chain represents an off-target read in a library built for alpha chains; its size is of limited meaning. The chain links TRBV21-1 to TRBJ1-1. TRBV21-1 is assigned pseudogene status. The CDR3 runs 11 residues. CDR3 residues: CATPRAFWAFF. The CDR3 DNA reads TGTGCCACCCCGAGGGCCTTTTGGGCTTTCTTT.

In regard to this clonotype: This beta chain came through as a stray read in a library set up for alpha chains, and its size says little. The CDR3 nucleotides read TGTGCCAGCAGCTTAGCGGCAGGGGGCGGAAACACCATATATTTT. It specifies CASSLAAGGGNTIYF. The rearrangement joins TRBV7-9 to TRBJ1-3; 8 bases line up with TRBD1. This CDR3 comprises 15 residues. The V gene end was trimmed by 0 bases and the J gene end by 4 bases; junction bases not matched to a gene: 2. The V gene's germline CDR1 is SEHNR and CDR2 FQNEAQ (reference sequence).

By frequency in the sample, this clonotype is medium-sized. This beta chain appears as a stray read in a library generated for alpha chains; its size is not informative. This chain connects TRBV6-1 to TRBJ2-5; D assignment may be TRBD1 or TRBD2 (5 bases each). This CDR3 has 16 residues. Per germline, CDR1 MNHNS and CDR2 SASEGT. Between the trimmed V and J ends, which lost 5 bases and 4 bases, there was a span of 20 bases. The CDR3 here is CASSTGASFVSETQYF. The CDR3 DNA reads as TGTGCCAGCAGTACCGGGGCAAGTTTCGTATCAGAGACCCAGTACTTC.

Concerning this clonotype: Since it is a stray read in a library aimed at alpha chains, this beta chain has a size that is not meaningful. The chain employs TRBV20-1 and TRBJ1-4; D unclear. CDR1 is DFQATT and CDR2 is SNEGSKA in the germline V gene (reference sequence). The V and J ends lost 2 bases and 7 bases respectively, with 20 bases between them. The CDR3 covers 16 residues. CDR3 sequence (DNA): TGCAGTGCTAGACCCCCCCTGAGGGATCTCGGTGAAAAACTGTTTTTT. Translating gives CSARPPLRDLGEKLFF.

Concerning this clonotype: This beta chain turned up in a library designed for alpha chains; as an off-target read, its abundance says little. V is TRBV6-5 and J is TRBJ2-2; D call uncertain. V was clipped by 6 bases and J by 6 bases, with 14 bases between them. The germline V gene encodes CDR1 MNHEY and CDR2 SVGAGI. The CDR3 runs to 14 residues. The CDR3: CASSHQHPAGELFF. The CDR3 DNA is TGTGCCAGCAGCCACCAACATCCCGCCGGGGAGCTGTTTTTT.

This clonotype is hyperexpanded (1% or more) in the sample. Since it is a stray read in a library aimed at alpha chains, this beta chain has a size that is not meaningful. The rearrangement links TRBV28 to TRBJ2-1; D unclear. This CDR3 contains 12 residues. The V gene lost 5 bases and the J gene lost 9 bases, with 11 bases spanning the gap. Germline V gives CDR1 MDHEN, CDR2 SYDVKM. In DNA, the CDR3 is TGTGCCAGCAGTCCCGGAGTCAGTGAGCAGTTCTTC. Protein sequence: CASSPGVSEQFF.

Of note for this clonotype: In a library made to pick up alpha chains, this beta chain is a stray read with a size that means little. V and J are TRBV5-1 and TRBJ1-1, with 12 bases identical to TRBD1. Germline V gene lookup returns CDR1 SGHRS and CDR2 YFSETQ. The V gene end was trimmed by 5 bases and the J gene end by 0 bases; junction bases not matched to a gene: 5. The length of the CDR3 is 16 residues. The CDR3 reads CASSRGQGAVNTEAFF. CDR3 DNA: TGCGCCAGCAGTCGGGGACAGGGGGCTGTGAACACTGAAGCTTTCTTT.

This clonotype is medium-sized within its sample. Within a library made for alpha chains, this beta chain is off target, and its count is uninformative. The rearrangement joins TRBV7-9 to TRBJ2-7; D is ambiguous. The CDR3 has 14 residues. The germline V gene has CDR1 SEHNR and CDR2 FQNEAQ (reference sequence). The V gene lost 4 bases and the J gene lost 0 bases, with 10 bases spanning the gap. CDR3 sequence (DNA): TGTGCCAGCAGCTCACAGATTTACTCCTACGAGCAGTACTTC. Encoded protein: CASSSQIYSYEQYF.

Note on this clonotype: Little can be read into the size of this beta chain, an off-target read in a library designed for alpha chains. The gene calls are TRBV15 and TRBJ1-5; no firm D call. The CDR3 is made up of 16 amino acids. V lost 5 bases and J 2 bases, leaving 16 bases between the germline ends. From germline, CDR1 is LNHNV and CDR2 YYDKDF (reference sequence). CDR3 sequence: CATSLRLSLGNQPQHF. CDR3 nucleotides: TGTGCCACCAGCCTTAGACTCTCCCTCGGCAATCAGCCCCAGCATTTT.

This clonotype has just a few counts. This beta chain is an unintended read in a library built for alpha chains; its size means little. The genes are TRBV29-1 and TRBJ2-1, with D possibly TRBD1 on 5 matching bases. Trimming left V 7 bases short and J 6 bases short, with 13 bases between. This CDR3 spans 12 amino acids. Germline V lookup: CDR1 SQVTM, CDR2 ANQGSEA. The CDR3 DNA reads TGCAGCGAAACAGGATCGGGCAATGAGCAGTTCTTC. It specifies CSETGSGNEQFF.

This clonotype was found a few times. Since the library was made to target alpha chains, this beta chain is a stray read and its abundance is not meaningful. This sequence joins TRBV29-1 and TRBJ2-1, with no clear D. This CDR3 is built from 14 residues. V gave up 3 bases and J gave up 9 bases, with 18 bases separating them. Germline assignment: CDR1 SQVTM and CDR2 ANQGSEA. CDR3: CSVDYVREMGEQFF. DNA of the CDR3: TGCAGCGTTGACTACGTGCGAGAGATGGGTGAGCAGTTCTTC.

With regard to this clonotype: Because the library targeted alpha chains, this beta chain is an off-target read whose size means little. The CDR3 protein is CATQESNHSPLHF. The CDR3 DNA is TGTGCCACCCAAGAGTCGAATCATTCACCCCTCCACTTT. This chain connects TRBV14 to TRBJ1-6; D gene uncertain. The germline gives CDR1 SGHDN, CDR2 FVKESK. Trimming took off 10 bases at V and 8 bases at J, with 15 bases between the two ends. The CDR3 is 13 residues long.

Turning to this clonotype: This beta chain is an off-target read within a library intended for alpha chains, so its frequency means little. V is TRBV29-1 and J is TRBJ2-1; tentatively, D is TRBD1 (5 bases). V was clipped by 6 bases and J by 7 bases, with 10 bases between them. In germline, CDR1 is SQVTM, CDR2 ANQGSEA. There are 11 residues in the CDR3. CDR3 nucleotides: TGCAGCGTGTATCAGGGAAATGAGCAGTTCTTC. Encoded protein: CSVYQGNEQFF.

This clonotype is labeled medium-sized. The library was designed around alpha chains, so this beta chain is a stray read whose abundance carries little weight. V and J are TRBV7-8 and TRBJ2-2, with 10 nucleotides matching TRBD2. This CDR3 has 17 amino acids. Per the germline V gene, CDR1 is SGHVS and CDR2 is FQNEAQ. With 1 base clipped from V and 5 bases from J, the junction kept 7 bases outside the gene matches. The CDR3 DNA reads as TGTGCCAGCAGCTTAGGTCTAGCGGGAGTAGGGACCGGGGAGCTGTTTTTT. Protein: CASSLGLAGVGTGELFF.

Concerning this clonotype itself: A library prepared for alpha chains yielded this beta chain as an off-target read; its size is of little meaning. The J gene is TRBJ2-7, the V gene TRBV29-1, with TRBD1 matching over 10 bases. Per germline, CDR1 SQVTM and CDR2 ANQGSEA. The CDR3 sequence is 12 residues long. The V gene end was trimmed by 7 bases and the J gene end by 3 bases; junction bases not matched to a gene: 3. Written as DNA, the CDR3 is TGCAGCGGCCGGGACAGGGGCTACGAGCAGTACTTC. The encoded protein is CSGRDRGYEQYF.

Relative to its sample, this clonotype is medium-sized (0.01 to 0.1%). This beta chain came through as a stray read in a library set up for alpha chains, and its size says little. The V gene is TRBV6-5, the J gene TRBJ2-5; 11 positions agree with TRBD2. This CDR3 contains 15 residues. The V segment lost 6 bases and the J segment 3 bases; nucleotides outside the gene matches: 6. The germline gives CDR1 MNHEY, CDR2 SVGAGI. The CDR3, as DNA: TGTGCCAGCAGCTACGGGACTAGCGGAAAAGAGACCCAGTACTTC. Protein: CASSYGTSGKETQYF.

Concerning this clonotype itself: For a library built for alpha chains, this beta chain is a stray read; little rests on its size. V usage is TRBV5-1 and J usage is TRBJ1-2; no clear D. V dropped 1 base and J dropped 2 bases, with 12 bases sitting between them. Germline V CDR1 and CDR2: SGHRS, YFSETQ. The CDR3 consists of 15 residues. CDR3 sequence: CASSLSAGENYGYTF. Here the CDR3 DNA reads TGCGCCAGCAGCTTGTCGGCAGGAGAAAACTATGGCTACACCTTC.

Only a few counts were recorded for this clonotype. Since it is a stray read in a library aimed at alpha chains, this beta chain has a size that is not meaningful. The rearrangement joins TRBV30 to TRBJ2-5, with TRBD2 matching over 9 bases. Germline values: CDR1 GTSNPN, CDR2 SVGIG (reference sequence). The junction had 12 bases not matched to a gene; V was cut back by 0 bases and J by 4 bases. CDR3 length: 17 amino acids. The CDR3 region has the DNA TGTGCCTGGAGTGTTTCCCTCCTGGCGGGAGGGCGAGAGACCCAGTACTTC. This codes for CAWSVSLLAGGRETQYF. Combining the CDR3 with reference TRBV30 and TRBJ2-5 gives the whole variable domain SQTIHQWPATLVQPVGSPLSLECTVEGTSNPNLYWYRQAAGRGLQLLFYSVGIGQISSEVPQNLSASRPQDRQFILSSKKLLLSDSGFYLCAWSVSLLAGGRETQYFGPGTRLLVL.

In regard to this clonotype: The library was built for alpha chains, so this beta chain is an off-target read and its size means little. The chain employs TRBV4-3 and TRBJ2-5; perhaps TRBD1 as D (5 bases). The germline V gene has CDR1 LGHNA and CDR2 YSLEER. This CDR3 region has 15 residues. V was pared by 4 bases and J by 3 bases, with 15 bases between. CDR3 sequence (DNA): TGCGCCAGCAGCCTCGTTCTGGGGCCAAAAGAGACCCAGTACTTC. Its translation: CASSLVLGPKETQYF.

About this clonotype itself: The junction departs from the called germline gene at one end, perhaps through a read error. With the library built for alpha chains, this beta chain is off target and its frequency is not meaningful. This chain joins TRBV7-6 and TRBJ2-3; 9 bases fit TRBD2. The CDR3 extends over 15 amino acids. Germline CDR1 SGHVS, CDR2 FNYEAQ. The DNA of the CDR3 is TGTGCCAGCAGCATAGCGGGAGAAGCGCCAGATACGCAGTATTTT. This gives the protein CASSIAGEAPDTQYF.

This clonotype was detected only a few times. The library was designed around alpha chains, so this beta chain is a stray read whose abundance carries little weight. This chain uses TRBV3-1 with TRBJ1-4; no clear D gene. The CDR3 covers 12 residues. Germline V lookup: CDR1 LGHDT, CDR2 YNNKEL (reference sequence). V shed 6 bases and J shed 7 bases, with 9 bases lying between them. CDR3 coding DNA: TGTGCCAGCAGTCATTGGGGTGAAAAACTGTTTTTT. It yields the protein CASSHWGEKLFF.

Comments on this clonotype: The junction differs from germline at one of its ends, possibly a read error. The size of this beta chain means little, since it is a stray read in a library made for alpha chains. This chain links TRBV7-8 with TRBJ2-1; D may be TRBD2 (5 bases). CDR1 and CDR2 (germline): SGHVS, FQNEAQ. This CDR3 is built from 16 residues. CDR3: CASSLAPGSSYNEQFF. The CDR3 DNA reads as TGTGCCAGCAGCCTAGCCCCGGGCAGCTCCTACAATGAGCAGTTCTTC.

By share of the sample, this clonotype is medium-sized. Since the library was made to target alpha chains, this beta chain is a stray read and its abundance is not meaningful. The J gene is TRBJ2-7, the V gene TRBV29-1, with D perhaps TRBD1 or TRBD2 (5 bases each). The CDR3 is 13 residues long. Germline V gene sequence: CDR1 SQVTM, CDR2 ANQGSEA. Between the trimmed V and J ends, which lost 3 bases and 2 bases, there was a span of 11 bases. The CDR3 bases are TGCAGCGTTGACTGGGACGGTACCTACGAGCAGTACTTC. The encoded protein is CSVDWDGTYEQYF.

This clonotype ranks as medium-sized. This beta chain is a stray sequence in a library constructed for alpha chains; its clone size is not meaningful. The chain recombines TRBV6-5 with TRBJ2-7; 8 bases align to TRBD1. Germline V gives CDR1 MNHEY, CDR2 SVGAGI. The V and J ends lost 0 bases and 1 base, in that order; junction bases with no gene match: 8. The CDR3 spans 17 residues. In DNA form, the CDR3 reads TGTGCCAGCAGTTACTCGGGTCAGGGGGCTGGGTCCTACGAGCAGTACTTC. This gives the protein CASSYSGQGAGSYEQYF.